The present TCR beta chain was sequenced within a study of blood T cells in healthy people across ages. Study findings and constraints: PBMCs that were unsorted prevented a conclusive naive versus antigen-experienced comparison. While age rose, TCR beta diversity per million T cells dropped in a roughly linear way.

As concerns this clonotype: The target antigen is unknown. Given the absence of the conserved phenylalanine or tryptophan at the CDR3 end, a read error is likely. The DNA is omitted, as the CDR3 cannot be located on it reliably, and the CDR3 follows TCRdb's listing.

Researchers report isolating at least 7 million PBMCs per sample. A sample-barcoded 5' primer and a J-beta primer mix were used in a second PCR of about 7 to 11 cycles. TCRdb ran MiXCR on the 5' RACE reads and lists one entry per CDR3 protein. Of 550,000 to 750,000 distinct CDR3 sequences in the sample, around 21% were seen once. The TCR was taken from a man between 65 and 85 years old in good health. Sequences were obtained from blood.

Here the CDR3 reads CASSITDTQYS. V and J are TRBV12-3 or TRBV12-4 and TRBJ2-3. The CDR3 length equals 11 residues, ends included.